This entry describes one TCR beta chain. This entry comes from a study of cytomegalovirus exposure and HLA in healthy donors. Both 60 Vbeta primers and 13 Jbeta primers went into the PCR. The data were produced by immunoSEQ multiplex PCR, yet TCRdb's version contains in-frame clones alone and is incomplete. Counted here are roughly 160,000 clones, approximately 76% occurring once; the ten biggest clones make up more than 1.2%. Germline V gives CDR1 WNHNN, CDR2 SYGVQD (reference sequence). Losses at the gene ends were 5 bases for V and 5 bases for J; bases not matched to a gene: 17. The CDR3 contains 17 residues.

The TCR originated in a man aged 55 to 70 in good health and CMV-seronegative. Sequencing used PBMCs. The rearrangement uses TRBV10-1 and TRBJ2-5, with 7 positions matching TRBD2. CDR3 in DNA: TGCGCCAGCAGTATCCTCTTTTGCGGGAGAGAGGAGGAGACCCAGTACTTC. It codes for CASSILFCGREEETQYF.